This T cell receptor beta chain came from a study of blood T cell repertoires in COVID-19. Study as a whole: Whether acute or convalescent, the COVID-19 samples came from the United States, Italy and Spain. PBMCs, B-cell-depleted T cells, or T cells were the source of the cDNA or gDNA that made up the material.

This CDR3 has 15 amino acids. Germline-derived CDR1 and CDR2 are LGHNT and FRNRAP. Deletions cut 2 bases from V and 6 bases from J, with 13 bases between. How the authors handled the data: The assay estimated nucleated cells by amplifying reference gene primers. Assay used: immunoSEQ multiplex PCR; TCRdb lists only in-frame clones, some missing. The V and J calls and clone size are taken from that table; D and trimming were inferred from the DNA. The table includes about 200,000 clones, roughly nine tenths detected once. The sequence derives from a woman in her seventies with acute or convalescent COVID-19. V gene TRBV12-5 combines with J gene TRBJ2-2, with D possibly matching TRBD1 (6 bases). Sequences were obtained from peripheral blood. The CDR3: CASGLTGRISGELFF. The CDR3 DNA follows: TGTGCTAGTGGTTTGACAGGGAGAATATCCGGGGAGCTGTTTTTT. Variable domain in full (rest from reference TRBV12-5 and TRBJ2-2): DARVTQTPRHKVTEMGQEVTMRCQPILGHNTVFWYRQTMMQGLELLAYFRNRAPLDDSGMPKDRFSAEMPDATLATLKIQPSEPRDSAVYFCASGLTGRISGELFFGEGSRLTVL.